This T cell receptor (beta chain) is drawn from a study of blood T cell repertoires in COVID-19. During active infection, Seattle patients enrolled and were then monitored through disease. Sequencing used immunoSEQ multiplex PCR; TCRdb keeps in-frame clones, though not all of them. The data show about 420,000 clones, 70% to 90% seen once. CDR3 length equals 13 residues. V lost 4 bases and J lost 4, with 11 bases in between. CDR1 ENHRY and CDR2 SYGVKD come from the germline V gene. The material sequenced was peripheral blood. This clonotype originated in a young man with COVID-19, enrolled during active disease. V and J are TRBV10-3 and TRBJ2-7; D unresolved. CDR3 nucleotides: TGTGCCATCAGTGGTTCCGGGTCTTACGAGCAGTACTTC. Its translation is CAISGSGSYEQYF.